The 29 T cell receptor beta chains presented below share a single source sample, sequenced in a study of blood T cell repertoires in COVID-19. Repertoires were generated with immunoSEQ multiplex PCR, while TCRdb's copy carries only in-frame clones and drops some. The data contain 150,000 to 200,000 clones, roughly nine tenths of them seen just once; the ten biggest clones take up more than 25%. The sample comprised peripheral blood. Every receptor here comes from a man aged 60 to 69 with acute or convalescent COVID-19.

The chain has TRBV11-2 and TRBJ2-4, with D possibly being TRBD1 (5 bases). The germline V gene has CDR1 SGHAT and CDR2 FQNNGV. This CDR3 contains 16 residues. The ends were cut back, 3 bases at V and 2 bases at J, with 14 bases in the middle. The CDR3, as DNA: TGTGCCAGCAGCTTCGGCATGTTGGGGCCCAAAAACATTCAGTACTTC. Translated, it gives CASSFGMLGPKNIQYF.

This clone has a single count. The chain is built from TRBV2 and TRBJ1-2, with 7 bases fitting TRBD1. J lost 3 bases, V lost 6 bases, and 7 bases had no gene match. Germline values: CDR1 SNHLY, CDR2 FYNNEI. This CDR3 has 14 residues. CDR3 sequence reads: CASRTQGGDYGYTF. DNA of the CDR3: TGTGCCAGCAGGACCCAGGGGGGAGACTATGGCTACACCTTC.

This clone was recorded once. The rearrangement links TRBV19 to TRBJ1-3; D remains ambiguous. Trimming removed 3 bases at V and 4 bases at J, with 10 bases between. The CDR3 covers 14 residues. Per the germline V gene, CDR1 is LNHDA and CDR2 is SQIVND (reference sequence). The CDR3 sequence: CASSILAGGNTIYF. For the CDR3, the DNA is TGTGCCAGTAGTATCCTGGCTGGCGGAAACACCATATATTTT.

The chain carries TRBV4-2 and TRBJ1-4; D may be TRBD1 (6 bases). The germline V gene has CDR1 LGHNA and CDR2 YNFKEQ. This CDR3 region has 15 residues. The V and J ends lost 4 bases and 4 bases respectively, with 13 bases between them. The CDR3 DNA sequence: TGTGCCAGCAGCCCCTCGACAGGTAGTAATGAAAAACTGTTTTTT. Residues: CASSPSTGSNEKLFF.

This chain links TRBV7-3 with TRBJ2-5, with 8 bases fitting TRBD1. V was clipped by 1 base and J by 2 bases; unmatched bases: 9. Germline V gives CDR1 SGHTA, CDR2 FQGTGA. This CDR3 contains 17 residues. CDR3 sequence: CASSLRSGRGLQETQYF. The CDR3 coding sequence is TGTGCCAGCAGCTTAAGGAGTGGCAGGGGGCTTCAAGAGACCCAGTACTTC. The variable domain in full, completed from reference TRBV7-3 and TRBJ2-5, reads GAGVSQTPSNKVTEKGKYVELRCDPISGHTALYWYRQSLGQGPEFLIYFQGTGAADDSGLPNDRFFAVRPEGSVSTLKIQRTERGDSAVYLCASSLRSGRGLQETQYFGPGTRLLVL.

This clone has just one count. CDR3 nucleotides: TGTGCCAGTAGCACCAGGGGAGTCGGCACAGATACGCAGTATTTT. It yields the protein CASSTRGVGTDTQYF. The chain carries TRBV19 and TRBJ2-3; the D gene is possibly TRBD1 (6 bases). Germline V gene data show CDR1 as LNHDA and CDR2 as SQIVND (reference sequence). V was clipped by 6 bases and J by 1 base, with 14 bases between them. The CDR3 contains 15 residues.

There are a few counts of this clone. The V gene is TRBV6-5, the J gene TRBJ1-1, with unresolved D. The V end was cut by 2 bases, the J end by 6 bases, with 16 bases between. CDR3 length: 15 residues. Germline V gene lookup returns CDR1 MNHEY and CDR2 SVGAGI. CDR3 sequence: CASSYPSSPQSEAFF. The CDR3, as DNA: TGTGCCAGCAGTTACCCTTCCAGTCCACAGTCTGAAGCTTTCTTT.

The V gene is TRBV4-1, the J gene TRBJ1-4, with TRBD1 matching 8 bases. J was trimmed by 8 bases and V by 1 base; bases with no gene match: 6. Looked up from germline, CDR1 is MGHRA and CDR2 is YSYEKL. The CDR3 totals 15 residues. This chain's CDR3 is CASSQGTGSHEKLFF. In DNA, the CDR3 is TGCGCCAGCAGCCAAGGGACAGGGTCACACGAAAAACTGTTTTTT.

The CDR3 loop reads CASSVGSGGASYEQYF. CDR3 coding DNA: TGTGCCAGCAGCGTGGGATCAGGGGGCGCCTCCTACGAGCAGTACTTC. The chain combines TRBV9 with TRBJ2-7; 8 positions agree with TRBD1. The CDR3 extends over 16 amino acids. The V and J ends lost 2 bases and 0 bases, in that order; junction bases with no gene match: 7. Germline V gene lookup returns CDR1 SGDLS and CDR2 YYNGEE.

The chain links TRBV12-3 or TRBV12-4 to TRBJ1-2, with no clear D. V shed 6 bases and J shed 5 bases, with 13 bases lying between them. The CDR3 runs to 13 residues. The CDR3 spells CASSPTYGYGYTF. CDR3 DNA: TGTGCCAGCAGCCCGACTTATGGGTATGGCTACACCTTC.

This clone was seen a handful of times. The chain combines TRBV29-1 with TRBJ1-2; 8 bases align to TRBD1. Looked up from germline, CDR1 is SQVTM and CDR2 is ANQGSEA. With 6 bases clipped from V and 4 bases from J, the junction kept 13 bases outside the gene matches. This CDR3 has 15 amino acids. The CDR3 protein is CSVSAPDRGSYGYTF. The CDR3 coding sequence is TGCAGCGTCTCAGCCCCCGACAGGGGTAGCTATGGCTACACCTTC.

The rearrangement uses TRBV5-6 and TRBJ1-2; possible D gene TRBD1, 6 bases. The CDR3 spans 15 residues. The germline V gene encodes CDR1 SGHDT and CDR2 YYEEEE. Between the trimmed V and J ends, which lost 5 bases and 0 bases, there was a span of 14 bases. This chain's CDR3 is CASRLTDRTNYGYTF. The CDR3 DNA is TGTGCCAGCAGACTTACCGACAGGACTAACTATGGCTACACCTTC.

This clone is a singleton in its sample. The J gene is TRBJ1-5, the V gene TRBV19; TRBD1 matches 9 bases. The J segment lost 7 bases and the V segment lost 3 bases, leaving 22 bases of the junction unmatched. Germline assignment: CDR1 LNHDA and CDR2 SQIVND (reference sequence). CDR3 length: 20 residues. The CDR3 DNA reads as TGTGCCAGTAGTATGGCCCCCCCCTTGGGACAGGGTGTTTTCAGGCAGCCCCAGCATTTT. It encodes CASSMAPPLGQGVFRQPQHF.

The V call is TRBV19, the J call TRBJ1-2, with D uncertain. The V end was cut by 3 bases, the J end by 4 bases, with 15 bases between. The CDR3 extends over 15 amino acids. Germline V lookup: CDR1 LNHDA, CDR2 SQIVND (reference sequence). CDR3 nucleotides: TGTGCCAGTAGTATCCCCGGAACCTCGGGCTATGGCTACACCTTC. Translation: CASSIPGTSGYGYTF.

The table lists this clone with a count of one. The chain is built from TRBV19 and TRBJ1-5; TRBD1 matches 8 bases. Unmatched junction bases numbered 12, after V lost 6 bases and J lost 11 bases. Germline V gene sequence: CDR1 LNHDA, CDR2 SQIVND (reference sequence). CDR3 length equals 14 residues. CDR3 loop: CASRAGGLSYAQHF. Here the CDR3 DNA reads TGTGCCAGTAGGGCAGGGGGCTTGAGTTATGCCCAGCATTTT.

This chain links TRBV5-6 with TRBJ2-5; 9 bases map to TRBD1. Germline lookup yields CDR1 SGHDT and CDR2 YYEEEE. CDR3 size: 13 residues. The J segment lost 7 bases and the V segment lost 0 bases, leaving 1 base of the junction unmatched. This chain's CDR3 is CASSLGQGGTQYF. The CDR3 DNA follows: TGTGCCAGCAGCTTGGGACAGGGGGGGACCCAGTACTTC.

J is TRBJ1-4 and V is TRBV4-1, with unresolved D. Germline V gene sequence: CDR1 MGHRA, CDR2 YSYEKL. The length of the CDR3 is 14 residues. Between the trimmed V and J ends, which lost 0 bases and 6 bases, there was a span of 8 bases. The CDR3 reads CASSQDWADEKLFF. The CDR3 nucleotides read TGCGCCAGCAGCCAAGATTGGGCAGATGAAAAACTGTTTTTT.

The chain recombines TRBV30 with TRBJ1-1; perhaps TRBD1 as D (6 bases). The germline V gene encodes CDR1 GTSNPN and CDR2 SVGIG (reference sequence). The CDR3 is 14 residues long. Trimming stripped 3 bases from V and 4 bases from J, with 15 bases between. The CDR3 sequence is CAWRIQGLRTEAFF. As DNA, the CDR3 is TGTGCCTGGAGGATACAGGGATTGCGCACTGAAGCTTTCTTT.

The chain combines TRBV5-1 with TRBJ1-5, with TRBD1 as a possible D gene (6 bases). The CDR3 consists of 13 residues. Per the germline V gene, CDR1 is SGHRS and CDR2 is YFSETQ. Trimming took off 4 bases at V and 5 bases at J, with 10 bases between the two ends. The CDR3, as DNA: TGCGCCAGCAGCCGGGACACTGATCAGCCCCAGCATTTT. It encodes CASSRDTDQPQHF.

The V call is TRBV3-1 (or the pseudogene TRBV3-2), the J call TRBJ1-4; 7 bases are shared with TRBD1. Looked up from germline, CDR1 is LGHDT and CDR2 is YNNKEL (reference sequence). The CDR3 is made up of 17 amino acids. The V and J ends lost 3 bases and 0 bases, in that order; junction bases with no gene match: 7. The CDR3 here is CASSQAGTVATNEKLFF. The CDR3 DNA reads TGTGCCAGCAGCCAGGCTGGGACAGTTGCAACTAATGAAAAACTGTTTTTT.

The chain carries TRBV2 and TRBJ2-5, with 9 nucleotides matching TRBD1. The germline gives CDR1 SNHLY, CDR2 FYNNEI. The V and J ends lost 6 bases and 5 bases, in that order; junction bases with no gene match: 7. There are 14 residues in the CDR3. The CDR3 here is CASRPGQGEETQYF. The CDR3 nucleotides are TGTGCCAGCAGACCGGGACAGGGAGAGGAGACCCAGTACTTC. The complete variable domain, with remaining parts taken from reference TRBV2 and TRBJ2-5, reads EPEVTQTPSHQVTQMGQEVILRCVPISNHLYFYWYRQILGQKVEFLVSFYNNEISEKSEIFDDQFSVERPDGSNFTLKIRSTKLEDSAMYFCASRPGQGEETQYFGPGTRLLVL.

This clone has just one count. This chain uses TRBV5-8 with TRBJ2-7; 13 nucleotides match TRBD2. V lost 4 bases and J lost 2; bases outside the gene matches: 3. Germline V gene data show CDR1 as SGHTS and CDR2 as YDEGEE. This CDR3 has 15 amino acids. The CDR3 is CASSQGLAGTYEQYF. As DNA, the CDR3 is TGTGCCAGCAGCCAGGGACTAGCGGGGACCTACGAGCAGTACTTC.

The rearrangement joins TRBV27 to TRBJ1-2, with 9 nucleotides matching TRBD1. The CDR3 sequence is 14 residues long. Trimming at V came to 6 bases and at J to 4 bases, leaving 6 bases not matched to a gene. The germline V gene has CDR1 MNHEY and CDR2 SMNVEV (reference sequence). CDR3 in DNA: TGTGCCAGCAGCCCCGACAGGGGGGGCTATGGCTACACCTTC. Protein sequence: CASSPDRGGYGYTF.

The gene calls are TRBV19 and TRBJ2-3; 12 bases are shared with TRBD2. CDR1 LNHDA and CDR2 SQIVND come from the germline V gene (reference sequence). V lost 8 bases, J lost 5 bases, and 20 bases stayed unmatched. This CDR3 contains 19 residues. CDR3 coding DNA: TGTGCCAGTTCCCCGGGGCCGGGACTAGCGGGTGCACAGGGAGATACGCAGTATTTT. This gives the protein CASSPGPGLAGAQGDTQYF. The entire variable domain, with the rest obtained from reference TRBV19 and TRBJ2-3, is as follows: DGGITQSPKYLFRKEGQNVTLSCEQNLNHDAMYWYRQDPGQGLRLIYYSQIVNDFQKGDIAEGYSVSREKKESFPLTVTSAQKNPTAFYLCASSPGPGLAGAQGDTQYFGPGTRLTVL.

V and J are TRBV30 and TRBJ1-2; no clear D gene. Germline lookup yields CDR1 GTSNPN and CDR2 SVGIG (reference sequence). The CDR3 runs 15 residues. Trimming removed 2 bases from V and 4 bases from J, with 17 bases in between. The CDR3 is CAWSFFRGGVYGYTF. CDR3 nucleotide sequence: TGTGCCTGGAGTTTCTTTCGGGGAGGAGTCTATGGCTACACCTTC.

Written as DNA, the CDR3 is TGTGCCAGCAGACGCCGACAGTCCACCGGGGAGCTGTTTTTT. It specifies CASRRRQSTGELFF. The chain employs TRBV6-6 and TRBJ2-2; a possible D gene is TRBD1 (5 bases). Looked up from germline, CDR1 is MNHNY and CDR2 is SVGAGI (reference sequence). The CDR3 loop spans 14 amino acids. Trimming pared 6 bases from V and 4 bases from J, leaving 12 bases between.

The genes are TRBV15 and TRBJ1-3; TRBD1 might be the D (6 bases). Trimming took off 4 bases at V and 0 bases at J, with 13 bases between the two ends. CDR3 length: 16 amino acids. Germline V gives CDR1 LNHNV, CDR2 YYDKDF (reference sequence). In DNA form, the CDR3 reads TGTGCCACCAGCATTCCCGGGACACTCTCTGGAAACACCATATATTTT. Translating it yields CATSIPGTLSGNTIYF.

In its sample, this clone was seen once. This sequence joins TRBV5-6 and TRBJ1-4, with 8 positions matching TRBD1. The V gene end was trimmed by 0 bases and the J gene end by 6 bases; junction bases not matched to a gene: 4. This CDR3 region has 15 residues. CDR1 and CDR2 from the germline V gene are SGHDT and YYEEEE. CDR3 in amino acids: CASSLVGQVDEKLFF. The CDR3 DNA reads TGTGCCAGCAGCTTGGTGGGACAGGTCGATGAAAAACTGTTTTTT.

The chain is built from TRBV5-1 and TRBJ1-1, with 9 bases fitting TRBD1. The CDR3 is made up of 13 amino acids. Germline V CDR1 and CDR2: SGHRS, YFSETQ. Trimming cost V 4 bases and J 3 bases; bases outside gene matches: 1. As DNA, the CDR3 is TGCGCCAGCAGCCGGGACAGGGACACTGAAGCTTTCTTT. This translates into CASSRDRDTEAFF. The full variable domain, with the rest looked up from reference TRBV5-1 and TRBJ1-1, is KAGVTQTPRYLIKTRGQQVTLSCSPISGHRSVSWYQQTPGQGLQFLFEYFSETQRNKGNFPGRFSGRQFSNSRSEMNVSTLELGDSALYLCASSRDRDTEAFFGQGTRLTVV.